This TCR beta chain was identified in a study of T cells in Graves' hyperthyroidism and ophthalmopathy. Turning to the study itself: Pretreatment peripheral blood was obtained at initial diagnosis.

Calling Graves' hyperthyroidism stable meant ophthalmopathy did not progress within 18 months. Broader study findings: Stable hyperthyroidism was separated from ophthalmopathy by a model based on 13 V-J features.

RNA transcripts served as the template for amplifying TCR beta CDR3 regions. HTBI primers were employed in a first-round RT-PCR of the TCR CDR3. Using its own MiXCR run on the multiplex PCR reads, TCRdb lists one record per CDR3 protein. The sample includes 700,000 or so distinct CDR3 sequences, 16% of them seen just once. Worth noting for this clonotype: The antigen remains unidentified.

Germline CDR1 is LGHDT and CDR2 is YNNKEL (reference sequence). This CDR3 is built from 14 residues. Trimming cost V 4 bases and J 6 bases, with 15 bases left between them. The source is a man aged 18 to 35 with Graves' hyperthyroidism. Material: blood. The V gene is TRBV3-1, the J gene TRBJ1-2; D gene uncertain. For the CDR3, the DNA is TGTGCCAGCAGCCGTCACTCAGACAATCATGGCTACACCTTC. This translates into CASSRHSDNHGYTF.